The next 5 T cell receptor beta chains were all read from a single sample in a study of blood T cell repertoires in COVID-19. This table comes from immunoSEQ multiplex PCR, and its TCRdb copy is limited to in-frame clones, with some not included. The sample has 400,000 to 550,000 clones, 87% seen once; the top ten hold over 1.5%. Material: PBMCs or T cells enriched from blood (not recorded which). These receptors were obtained from a woman aged 18-35 years with acute COVID-19.

The genes are TRBV29-1 and TRBJ2-7, with a possible D match to TRBD2 (5 bases). V lost 3 bases and J 6 bases, leaving 12 bases between the germline ends. CDR3 length: 12 amino acids. Germline assignment: CDR1 SQVTM and CDR2 ANQGSEA. In DNA form, the CDR3 reads TGCAGCGTTGAGCGGGTAACGGGCGAGCAGTACTTC. Translated, it gives CSVERVTGEQYF.

The chain uses TRBV27 and TRBJ2-6; 9 nucleotides match TRBD2. CDR3 size: 18 residues. CDR1 is MNHEY and CDR2 is SMNVEV in the germline V gene (reference sequence). V shed 4 bases and J 4 bases; nucleotides not matched to a gene: 11. As DNA, the CDR3 is TGTGCCAGCAGTTCCCCGGTAGCGGGAGTTGGAGGGGCCAACGTCCTGACTTTC. Translation gives CASSSPVAGVGGANVLTF.

The rearrangement joins TRBV28 to TRBJ2-7, with 7 bases matching TRBD2. The CDR3 loop spans 16 amino acids. Looked up from germline, CDR1 is MDHEN and CDR2 is SYDVKM. V shed 2 bases and J 3 bases; nucleotides not matched to a gene: 10. The CDR3 sequence is CASSLVGRPRGYEQYF. In DNA, the CDR3 is TGTGCCAGCAGTTTAGTCGGGAGGCCCCGCGGCTACGAGCAGTACTTC.

The chain has TRBV5-1 and TRBJ2-3; tentatively, D is TRBD2 (6 bases). The CDR3 is made up of 15 amino acids. Trimming took off 1 base at V and 0 bases at J, with 9 bases between the two ends. CDR1 is SGHRS and CDR2 is YFSETQ in the germline V gene. DNA of the CDR3: TGCGCCAGCAGCTTGCCTAGCGCCAGCACAGATACGCAGTATTTT. It codes for CASSLPSASTDTQYF. Together with reference TRBV5-1 and TRBJ2-3, the CDR3 gives the full variable domain: KAGVTQTPRYLIKTRGQQVTLSCSPISGHRSVSWYQQTPGQGLQFLFEYFSETQRNKGNFPGRFSGRQFSNSRSEMNVSTLELGDSALYLCASSLPSASTDTQYFGPGTRLTVL.

The V call is TRBV6-1, the J call TRBJ1-2, with a tentative D call TRBD1 (6 bases). The CDR3 length is 15 residues. Trimming stripped 1 base from V and 3 bases from J, with 12 bases between. Germline CDR1 MNHNS, CDR2 SASEGT. CDR3 bases: TGTGCCAGCAGTGAAGTAGGGGGGGCAGACTATGGCTACACCTTC. It is translated as CASSEVGGADYGYTF.